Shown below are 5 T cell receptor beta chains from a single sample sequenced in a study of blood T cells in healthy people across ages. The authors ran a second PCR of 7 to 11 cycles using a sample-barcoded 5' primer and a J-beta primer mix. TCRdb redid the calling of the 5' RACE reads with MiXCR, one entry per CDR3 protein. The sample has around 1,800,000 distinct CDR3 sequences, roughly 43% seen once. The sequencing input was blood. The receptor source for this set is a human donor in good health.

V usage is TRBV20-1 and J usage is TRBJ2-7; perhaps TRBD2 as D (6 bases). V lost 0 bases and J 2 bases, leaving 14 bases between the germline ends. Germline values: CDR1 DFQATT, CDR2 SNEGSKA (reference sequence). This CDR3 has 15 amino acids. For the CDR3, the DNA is TGCAGTGCTAGAGAGTCGGGAGCCTCTCCCTACGAGCAGTACTTC. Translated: CSARESGASPYEQYF.

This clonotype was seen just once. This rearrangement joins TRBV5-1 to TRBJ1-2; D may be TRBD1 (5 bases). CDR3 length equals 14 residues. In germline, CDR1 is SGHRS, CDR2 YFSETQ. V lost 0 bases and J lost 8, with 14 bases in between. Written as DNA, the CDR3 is TGCGCCAGCAGCTTGGGTCGGCGGGGCAGCGGCTACACCTTC. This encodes CASSLGRRGSGYTF.

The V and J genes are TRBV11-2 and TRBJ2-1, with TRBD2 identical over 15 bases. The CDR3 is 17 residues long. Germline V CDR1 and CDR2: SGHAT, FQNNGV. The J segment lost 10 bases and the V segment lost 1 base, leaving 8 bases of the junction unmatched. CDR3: CASSLARTSGGAGEQFF. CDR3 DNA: TGTGCCAGCAGCTTAGCCCGGACTAGCGGGGGGGCAGGGGAGCAGTTCTTC.

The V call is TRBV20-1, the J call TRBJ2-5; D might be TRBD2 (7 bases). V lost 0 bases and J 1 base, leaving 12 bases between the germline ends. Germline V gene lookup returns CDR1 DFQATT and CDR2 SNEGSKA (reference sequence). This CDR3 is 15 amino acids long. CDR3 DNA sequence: TGCAGTGCTAGAGATGACGGGGGGCCCCAAGAGACCCAGTACTTC. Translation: CSARDDGGPQETQYF.

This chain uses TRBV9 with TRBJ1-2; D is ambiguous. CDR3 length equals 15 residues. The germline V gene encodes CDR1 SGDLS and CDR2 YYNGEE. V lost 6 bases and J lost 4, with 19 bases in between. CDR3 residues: CASTTRVDALYGYTF. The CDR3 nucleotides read TGTGCCAGCACCACAAGGGTTGACGCACTCTATGGCTACACCTTC.